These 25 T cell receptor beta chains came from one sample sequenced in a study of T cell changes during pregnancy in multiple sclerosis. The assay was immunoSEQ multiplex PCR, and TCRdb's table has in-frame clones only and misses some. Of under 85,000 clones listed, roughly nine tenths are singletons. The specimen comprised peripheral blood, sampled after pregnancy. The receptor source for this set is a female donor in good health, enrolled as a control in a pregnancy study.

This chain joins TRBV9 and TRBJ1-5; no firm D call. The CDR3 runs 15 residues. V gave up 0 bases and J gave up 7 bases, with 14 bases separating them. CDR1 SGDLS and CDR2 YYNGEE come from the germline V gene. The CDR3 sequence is CASSVGTGSGQPQHF. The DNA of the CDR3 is TGTGCCAGCAGCGTAGGTACGGGGTCGGGGCAGCCCCAGCATTTT.

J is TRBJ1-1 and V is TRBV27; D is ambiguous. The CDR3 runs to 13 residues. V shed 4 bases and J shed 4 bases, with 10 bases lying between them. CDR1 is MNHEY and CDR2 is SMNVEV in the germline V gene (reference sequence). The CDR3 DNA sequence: TGTGCCAGCAGTTCGCCGGGGATCACTGAAGCTTTCTTT. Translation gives CASSSPGITEAFF.

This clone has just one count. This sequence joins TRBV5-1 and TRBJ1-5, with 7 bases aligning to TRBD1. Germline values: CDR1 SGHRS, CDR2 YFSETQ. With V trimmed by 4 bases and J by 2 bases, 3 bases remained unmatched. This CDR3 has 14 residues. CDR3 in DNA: TGCGCCAGCAGCCCTGGGACAGGCAATCAGCCCCAGCATTTT. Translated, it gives CASSPGTGNQPQHF.

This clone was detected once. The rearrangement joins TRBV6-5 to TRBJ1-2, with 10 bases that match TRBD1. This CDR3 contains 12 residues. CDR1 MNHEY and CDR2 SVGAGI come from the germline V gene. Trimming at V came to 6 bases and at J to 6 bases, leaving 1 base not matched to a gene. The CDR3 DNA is TGTGCCAGCAGGGGGACAGGGGATGGCTACACCTTC. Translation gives CASRGTGDGYTF.

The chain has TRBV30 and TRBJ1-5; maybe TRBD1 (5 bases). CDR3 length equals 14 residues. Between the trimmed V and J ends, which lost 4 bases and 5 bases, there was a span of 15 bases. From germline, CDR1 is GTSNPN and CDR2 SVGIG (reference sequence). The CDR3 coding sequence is TGTGCCTGGAATTATGGGGCCGAGTATCAGCCCCAGCATTTT. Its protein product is CAWNYGAEYQPQHF.

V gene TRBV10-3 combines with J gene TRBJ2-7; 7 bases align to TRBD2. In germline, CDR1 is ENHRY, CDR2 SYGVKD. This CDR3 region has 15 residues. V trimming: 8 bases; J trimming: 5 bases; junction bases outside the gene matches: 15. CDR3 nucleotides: TGTGCCATCTGGGGGGGAGGACTAGGTTCGCACGAGCAGTACTTC. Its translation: CAIWGGGLGSHEQYF.

The CDR3: CASSMGLTGSLGYTF. The CDR3 coding sequence is TGTGCCAGTAGTATGGGCCTGACAGGGTCCCTAGGCTACACCTTC. V usage is TRBV19 and J usage is TRBJ1-2, with TRBD1 matching over 7 bases. V dropped 3 bases and J dropped 8; count of bases not matched to a gene: 12. This CDR3 region has 15 residues. Per the germline V gene, CDR1 is LNHDA and CDR2 is SQIVND (reference sequence).

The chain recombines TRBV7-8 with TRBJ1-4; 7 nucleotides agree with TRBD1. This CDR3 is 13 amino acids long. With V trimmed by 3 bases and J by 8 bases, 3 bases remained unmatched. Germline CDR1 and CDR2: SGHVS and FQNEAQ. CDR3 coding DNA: TGTGCCAGCAGCTTGCTCAGGGGGGAAAAACTGTTTTTT. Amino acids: CASSLLRGEKLFF.

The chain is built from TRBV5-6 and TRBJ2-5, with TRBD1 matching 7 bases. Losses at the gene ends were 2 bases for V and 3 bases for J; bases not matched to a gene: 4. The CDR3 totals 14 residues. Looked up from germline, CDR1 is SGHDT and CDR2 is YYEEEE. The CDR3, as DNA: TGTGCCAGCAGCTTTGGGACAGAGGAAGAGACCCAGTACTTC. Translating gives CASSFGTEEETQYF.

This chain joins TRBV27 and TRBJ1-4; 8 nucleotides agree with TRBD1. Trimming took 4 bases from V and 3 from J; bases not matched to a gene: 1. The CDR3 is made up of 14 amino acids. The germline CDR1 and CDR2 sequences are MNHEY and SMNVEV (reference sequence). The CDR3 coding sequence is TGTGCCAGCAGTTACAGGGGGGCTAATGAAAAACTGTTTTTT. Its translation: CASSYRGANEKLFF.

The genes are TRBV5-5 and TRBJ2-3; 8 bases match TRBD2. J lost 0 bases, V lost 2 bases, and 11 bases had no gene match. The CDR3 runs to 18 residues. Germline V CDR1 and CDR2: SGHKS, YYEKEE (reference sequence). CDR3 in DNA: TGTGCCAGCAGCTTTAGGCTAGCGGGTACCTCTAGCACAGATACGCAGTATTTT. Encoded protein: CASSFRLAGTSSTDTQYF.

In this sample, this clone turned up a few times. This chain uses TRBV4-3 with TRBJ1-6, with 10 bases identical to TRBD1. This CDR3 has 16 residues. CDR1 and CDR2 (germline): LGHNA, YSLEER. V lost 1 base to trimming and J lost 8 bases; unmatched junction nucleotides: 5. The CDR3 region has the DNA TGCGCCAGCAGCCAAGGGACAGGGGGGGGACATTCACCCCTCCACTTT. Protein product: CASSQGTGGGHSPLHF.

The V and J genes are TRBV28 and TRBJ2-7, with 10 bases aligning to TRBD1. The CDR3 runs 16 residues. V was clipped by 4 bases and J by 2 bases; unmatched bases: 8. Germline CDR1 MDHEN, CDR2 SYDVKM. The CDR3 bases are TGTGCCAGCAGTTCCCCGGACAGGGGGACGACCTACGAGCAGTACTTC. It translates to CASSSPDRGTTYEQYF.

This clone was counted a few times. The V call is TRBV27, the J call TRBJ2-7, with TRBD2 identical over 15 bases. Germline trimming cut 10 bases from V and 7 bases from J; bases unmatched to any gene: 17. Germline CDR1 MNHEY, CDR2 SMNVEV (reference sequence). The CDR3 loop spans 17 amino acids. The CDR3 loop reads CATTGTSGRTSALEQYF. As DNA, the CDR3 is TGTGCCACCACCGGGACTAGCGGGAGGACTTCGGCGTTGGAGCAGTACTTC.

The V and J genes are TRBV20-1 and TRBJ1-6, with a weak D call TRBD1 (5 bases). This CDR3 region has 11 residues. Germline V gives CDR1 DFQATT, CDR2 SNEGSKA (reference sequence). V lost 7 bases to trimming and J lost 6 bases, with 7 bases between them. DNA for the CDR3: TGCAGTGTACAGGTTAATTCACCCCTCCACTTT. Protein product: CSVQVNSPLHF.

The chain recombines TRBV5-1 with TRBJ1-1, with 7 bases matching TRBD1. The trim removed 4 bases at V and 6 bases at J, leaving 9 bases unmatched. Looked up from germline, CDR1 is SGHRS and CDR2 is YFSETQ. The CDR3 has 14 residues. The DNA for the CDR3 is TGCGCCAGCAGCCCCGGGACAGTAGTCGCTGAAGCTTTCTTT. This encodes CASSPGTVVAEAFF.

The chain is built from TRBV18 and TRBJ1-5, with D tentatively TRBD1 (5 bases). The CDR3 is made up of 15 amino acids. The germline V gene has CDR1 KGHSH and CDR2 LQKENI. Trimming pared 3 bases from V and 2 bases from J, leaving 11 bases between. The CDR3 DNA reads TGTGCCAGCTCACCCGACACAGGCCGCAATCAGCCCCAGCATTTT. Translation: CASSPDTGRNQPQHF.

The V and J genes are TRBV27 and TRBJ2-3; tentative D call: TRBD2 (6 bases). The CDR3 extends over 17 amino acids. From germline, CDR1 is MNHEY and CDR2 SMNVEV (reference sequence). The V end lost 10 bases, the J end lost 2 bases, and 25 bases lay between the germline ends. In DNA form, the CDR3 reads TGTGCCACTTCATTTCTCGGGAGCGAGGGCAACACAGATACGCAGTATTTT. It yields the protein CATSFLGSEGNTDTQYF.

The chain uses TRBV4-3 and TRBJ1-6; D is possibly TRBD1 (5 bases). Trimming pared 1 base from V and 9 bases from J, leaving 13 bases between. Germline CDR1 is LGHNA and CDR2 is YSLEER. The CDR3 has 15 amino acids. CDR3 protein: CASSQGLGLGSPLHF. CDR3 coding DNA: TGCGCCAGCAGCCAAGGTCTGGGGCTCGGTTCACCCCTCCACTTT.

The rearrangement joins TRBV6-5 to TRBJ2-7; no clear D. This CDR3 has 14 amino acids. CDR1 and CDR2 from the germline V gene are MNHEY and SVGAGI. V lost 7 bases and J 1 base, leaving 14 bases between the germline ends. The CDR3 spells CASNSRGESYEQYF. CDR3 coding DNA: TGTGCCAGCAACTCAAGAGGAGAATCCTACGAGCAGTACTTC.

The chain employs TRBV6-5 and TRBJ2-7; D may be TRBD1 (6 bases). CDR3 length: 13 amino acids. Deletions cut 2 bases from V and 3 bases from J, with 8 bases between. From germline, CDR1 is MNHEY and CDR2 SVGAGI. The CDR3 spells CASSYGRGYEQYF. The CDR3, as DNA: TGTGCCAGCAGTTACGGCAGGGGCTACGAGCAGTACTTC.

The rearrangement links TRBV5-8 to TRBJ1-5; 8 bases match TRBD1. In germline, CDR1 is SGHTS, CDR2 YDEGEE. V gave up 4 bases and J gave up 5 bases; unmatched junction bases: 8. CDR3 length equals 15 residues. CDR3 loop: CASSGTRTGYQPQHF. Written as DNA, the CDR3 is TGTGCCAGCAGCGGAACTCGGACAGGGTATCAGCCCCAGCATTTT.

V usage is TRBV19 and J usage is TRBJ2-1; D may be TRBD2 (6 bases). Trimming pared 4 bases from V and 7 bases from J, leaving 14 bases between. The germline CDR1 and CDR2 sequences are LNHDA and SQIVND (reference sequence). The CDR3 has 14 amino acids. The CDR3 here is CASSNTGEGNEQFF. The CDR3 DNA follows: TGTGCCAGTAGTAATACGGGAGAAGGGAATGAGCAGTTCTTC.

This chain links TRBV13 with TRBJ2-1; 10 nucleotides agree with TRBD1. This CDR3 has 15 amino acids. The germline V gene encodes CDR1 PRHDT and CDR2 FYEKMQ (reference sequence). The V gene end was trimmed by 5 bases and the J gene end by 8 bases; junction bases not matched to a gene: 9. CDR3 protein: CASSPGTGDRDEQFF. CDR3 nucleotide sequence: TGTGCCAGCAGCCCCGGGACAGGGGATCGGGATGAGCAGTTCTTC.

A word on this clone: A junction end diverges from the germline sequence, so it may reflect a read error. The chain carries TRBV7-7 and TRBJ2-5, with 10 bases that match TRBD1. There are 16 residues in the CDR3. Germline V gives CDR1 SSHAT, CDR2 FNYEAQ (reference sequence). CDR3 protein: CASSLPRQGAGETQYF. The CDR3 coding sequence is TGTGCTAGCAGCTTACCTCGACAGGGGGCAGGGGAGACCCAGTACTTC.